The 26 T cell receptor beta chains given below trace back to one sample, sequenced in a study of cytomegalovirus exposure and HLA in healthy donors. Assay: immunoSEQ multiplex PCR; the TCRdb copy retains only in-frame clones and omits some. Among approximately 200,000 clones listed, roughly 82% were seen once. Input material: PBMCs. These receptors originate from a woman in her 30s in good health and CMV-seropositive.

The CDR3 region is CASSAWGLAGAEQFF. The DNA of the CDR3 is TGTGCCAGCAGCGCTTGGGGACTAGCGGGAGCTGAGCAGTTCTTC. This chain joins TRBV7-8 and TRBJ2-1; 14 bases are a match to TRBD2. Germline V gives CDR1 SGHVS, CDR2 FQNEAQ. V lost 5 bases to trimming and J lost 9 bases; unmatched junction nucleotides: 6. The CDR3 is made up of 15 amino acids.

The chain has TRBV29-1 and TRBJ2-3; a weak D match, TRBD1 (5 bases). The CDR3 is 11 amino acids. Germline loops: CDR1 SQVTM, CDR2 ANQGSEA. With 7 bases removed from V and 3 bases from J, the gap between germline ends came to 8 bases. The CDR3 DNA reads TGCAGCGCTGACAGAACAGATACGCAGTATTTT. It is translated as CSADRTDTQYF.

This chain connects TRBV7-9 to TRBJ1-1; D remains ambiguous. Germline V gene sequence: CDR1 SEHNR, CDR2 FQNEAQ (reference sequence). The CDR3 runs to 13 residues. V shed 1 base and J shed 5 bases, with 8 bases lying between them. CDR3 sequence (DNA): TGTGCCAGCAGCTTAGGTTTCAGGACTGAAGCTTTCTTT. Amino acids: CASSLGFRTEAFF.

The CDR3 sequence: CASSLIAANEQYF. CDR3 nucleotides: TGTGCCAGCAGCCTTATAGCGGCCAACGAGCAGTACTTC. The rearrangement links TRBV7-2 to TRBJ2-7, with D possibly TRBD2 on 6 matching bases. Trimming left V 5 bases short and J 5 bases short, with 13 bases between. Germline loops: CDR1 SGHTA, CDR2 FQGNSA. The CDR3 consists of 13 residues.

The chain carries TRBV15 and TRBJ2-7; D is unresolved. Looked up from germline, CDR1 is LNHNV and CDR2 is YYDKDF (reference sequence). The length of the CDR3 is 14 residues. Trimming took off 1 base at V and 3 bases at J, with 10 bases between the two ends. The CDR3 DNA sequence: TGTGCCACCAGCAGAGTGAACAGTTTCTACGAGCAGTACTTC. Its translation is CATSRVNSFYEQYF.

The gene calls are TRBV7-9 and TRBJ1-3; D is possibly TRBD1 (5 bases). Germline loops: CDR1 SEHNR, CDR2 FQNEAQ (reference sequence). The CDR3 length is 15 residues. V lost 2 bases and J 3 bases, leaving 11 bases between the germline ends. CDR3 sequence: CASSLSGDGGNTIYF. The CDR3 DNA is TGTGCCAGCAGCTTATCGGGGGACGGTGGAAACACCATATATTTT.

Concerning this clone: The germline gene is not matched at one end of the junction; a read error may be the cause. The gene calls are TRBV28 and TRBJ2-7; a possible D gene is TRBD2 (5 bases). Germline V gene sequence: CDR1 MDHEN, CDR2 SYDVKM. This CDR3 has 11 amino acids. In DNA form, the CDR3 reads TGTGCCAGCAGTTCCCTGACCGAGAGGGACTTC. Amino acids: CASSSLTERDF.

The chain uses TRBV25-1 and TRBJ2-5, with D maybe TRBD2 (6 bases). With 2 bases removed from V and 1 base from J, the gap between germline ends came to 17 bases. This CDR3 is built from 17 residues. CDR1 is MGHDK, CDR2 SYGVNS, per germline. Here the CDR3 reads CASSELAPRDVQETQYF. In DNA, the CDR3 is TGTGCCAGCAGTGAACTAGCGCCCAGAGACGTCCAAGAGACCCAGTACTTC.

The chain employs TRBV28 and TRBJ1-2; D perhaps matches TRBD1 (5 bases). The CDR3 extends over 14 amino acids. In germline, CDR1 is MDHEN, CDR2 SYDVKM. Trimming removed 4 bases at V and 4 bases at J, with 13 bases between. CDR3 sequence: CASSSGGEIYGYTF. CDR3 DNA sequence: TGTGCCAGCAGTTCCGGGGGGGAGATCTATGGCTACACCTTC.

This chain links TRBV29-1 with TRBJ2-5, with 7 bases that match TRBD2. The germline V gene has CDR1 SQVTM and CDR2 ANQGSEA. This CDR3 has 18 residues. The ends lost 6 bases at V and 5 bases at J; junction bases unmatched: 24. The CDR3 DNA reads TGCAGCGTCATATATGAAGGGTCGGGAGGCTCTTGGAGGGAGACCCAGTACTTC. It encodes CSVIYEGSGGSWRETQYF.

The chain joins TRBV6-5 to TRBJ1-1; the match to TRBD1 covers 10 bases. The CDR3 length is 14 residues. The germline V gene has CDR1 MNHEY and CDR2 SVGAGI. V shed 6 bases, J shed 4 bases, and the junction held 5 bases outside the gene matches. CDR3 bases: TGTGCCAGCAGCAGGGACAGGGGCATCACTGAAGCTTTCTTT. Translated, it gives CASSRDRGITEAFF.

J is TRBJ2-1 and V is TRBV9; no reliable D call. The CDR3 length is 11 residues. Trimming stripped 4 bases from V and 8 bases from J, with 7 bases between. CDR1 SGDLS and CDR2 YYNGEE come from the germline V gene. CDR3 sequence: CASSSIHEQFF. The CDR3 DNA sequence: TGTGCCAGCAGCAGCATCCATGAGCAGTTCTTC.

By share, this clone counts as medium-sized. The chain uses TRBV14 and TRBJ2-5; 10 nucleotides line up with TRBD2. The CDR3 totals 17 residues. With 1 base clipped from V and 1 base from J, the junction kept 6 bases outside the gene matches. Per the germline V gene, CDR1 is SGHDN and CDR2 is FVKESK. As DNA, the CDR3 is TGTGCCAGCAGCCAAGCGGAGCGGGAGGGCCCCCAAGAGACCCAGTACTTC. This translates into CASSQAEREGPQETQYF. The whole variable domain, filled in from reference TRBV14 and TRBJ2-5, reads EAGVTQFPSHSVIEKGQTVTLRCDPISGHDNLYWYRRVMGKEIKFLLHFVKESKQDESGMPNNRFLAERTGGTYSTLKVQPAELEDSGVYFCASSQAEREGPQETQYFGPGTRLLVL.

This clone was picked up one time. J is TRBJ2-1 and V is TRBV27; 9 nucleotides align to TRBD2. The CDR3 runs to 17 residues. The germline V gene encodes CDR1 MNHEY and CDR2 SMNVEV (reference sequence). V lost 7 bases to trimming and J lost 9 bases; unmatched junction nucleotides: 19. The CDR3 bases are TGTGCCAGCACCCTAGCCCCCCCTAGCGGGACTGGTAGTGAGCAGTTCTTC. Encoded protein: CASTLAPPSGTGSEQFF.

The genes are TRBV29-1 and TRBJ2-5, with 8 positions matching TRBD1. With 7 bases clipped from V and 5 bases from J, the junction kept 21 bases outside the gene matches. CDR1 SQVTM and CDR2 ANQGSEA come from the germline V gene. There are 17 residues in the CDR3. Here the CDR3 reads CSARNDRGNSMRETQYF. The DNA of the CDR3 is TGCAGCGCCCGGAACGACAGGGGCAATTCAATGCGGGAGACCCAGTACTTC.

J is TRBJ1-5 and V is TRBV10-3; no firm D call. The CDR3 totals 13 residues. CDR1 ENHRY and CDR2 SYGVKD come from the germline V gene. V shed 10 bases and J shed 2 bases, with 12 bases lying between them. In DNA form, the CDR3 reads TGTGCCACCCGGCCCCAGGGCAATCAGCCCCAGCATTTT. Translating it yields CATRPQGNQPQHF.

This clone occurred once. Other DNA sequences in the same sample also yield this CDR3. This chain joins TRBV18 and TRBJ1-5; 8 nucleotides line up with TRBD1. Germline V gene sequence: CDR1 KGHSH, CDR2 LQKENI. The junction had 5 bases not matched to a gene; V was cut back by 3 bases and J by 7 bases. This CDR3 spans 14 amino acids. The DNA for the CDR3 is TGTGCCAGCTCACCCGGGACAGGCGGACAGCCCCAGCATTTT. Encoded protein: CASSPGTGGQPQHF. Drawing the rest from reference TRBV18 and TRBJ1-5, the complete variable domain is NAGVMQNPRHLVRRRGQEARLRCSPMKGHSHVYWYRQLPEEGLKFMVYLQKENIIDESGMPKERFSAEFPKEGPSILRIQQVVRGDSAAYFCASSPGTGGQPQHFGDGTRLSIL.

This sequence joins TRBV14 and TRBJ2-1, with 7 bases matching TRBD1. The CDR3 contains 15 residues. V gave up 0 bases and J gave up 8 bases; unmatched junction bases: 7. Germline V CDR1 and CDR2: SGHDN, FVKESK. CDR3 sequence (DNA): TGTGCCAGCAGCCAAGATTGGGGGACAGCGGATGAGCAGTTCTTC. Translating gives CASSQDWGTADEQFF.

The chain recombines TRBV7-3 with TRBJ2-2; D gene uncertain. Trimming stripped 6 bases from V and 0 bases from J, with 5 bases between. CDR3 length: 13 amino acids. Germline V CDR1 and CDR2: SGHTA, FQGTGA. Here the CDR3 reads CASSTANTGELFF. CDR3 DNA sequence: TGTGCCAGCAGTACAGCGAACACCGGGGAGCTGTTTTTT.

On this clone itself: Relative to the germline gene, one junction end is altered; a read error may explain this. The chain couples TRBV7-2 to TRBJ2-6; 8 bases agree with TRBD1. The CDR3 spans 13 residues. From germline, CDR1 is SGHTA and CDR2 FQGNSA. The CDR3 nucleotides are TGTGCCAGCAGACTCCCCCCGGCGGGACAGGAGAGTTTC. This sequence encodes CASRLPPAGQESF.

The rearrangement uses TRBV9 and TRBJ2-3; 7 nucleotides line up with TRBD2. The length of the CDR3 is 16 residues. CDR1 SGDLS and CDR2 YYNGEE come from the germline V gene. V shed 0 bases, J shed 2 bases, and the junction held 6 bases outside the gene matches. CDR3 nucleotide sequence: TGTGCCAGCAGCGTAGGGGCTAGCGGAATCACAGATACGCAGTATTTT. This translates into CASSVGASGITDTQYF.

This chain links TRBV5-4 with TRBJ2-6; a possible D gene is TRBD1 (5 bases). This CDR3 spans 15 amino acids. Trimming stripped 4 bases from V and 0 bases from J, with 8 bases between. In germline, CDR1 is SGHNT, CDR2 YYREEE (reference sequence). The CDR3: CASSTQGSGANVLTF. In DNA form, the CDR3 reads TGTGCCAGCAGCACTCAGGGCTCTGGGGCCAACGTCCTGACTTTC.

This clone was observed at least ten times. Different DNA sequences within this sample yield the same CDR3. This chain connects TRBV6-5 to TRBJ1-2; tentatively, D is TRBD1 (5 bases). The CDR3 sequence is 15 residues long. V was cut by 0 bases and J by 8 bases, with 16 bases left in between. Germline loops: CDR1 MNHEY, CDR2 SVGAGI. Here the CDR3 DNA reads TGTGCCAGCAGTTACTCAGGGGAATTTTTGGAGGGCTACACCTTC. Protein: CASSYSGEFLEGYTF.

This clone was counted between two and nine times. V usage is TRBV30 and J usage is TRBJ1-2; D might be TRBD1 (6 bases). The CDR3 contains 12 residues. The V and J ends lost 4 bases and 2 bases respectively, with 8 bases between them. Germline CDR1 reads GTSNPN; CDR2 reads SVGIG (reference sequence). CDR3: CAWTTGNYGYTF. The CDR3 DNA reads as TGTGCCTGGACGACAGGAAACTATGGCTACACCTTC.

The V gene is TRBV5-1, the J gene TRBJ2-7, with TRBD2 identical over 14 bases. Germline CDR1 reads SGHRS; CDR2 reads YFSETQ. Trimming removed 5 bases from V and 4 bases from J; junction bases left unmatched: 14. This CDR3 region has 18 residues. The CDR3 DNA reads TGCGCCAGCAGTCCGGGACTAGCGGGAGCCCGGGGCGGGTACGAGCAGTACTTC. Translating gives CASSPGLAGARGGYEQYF. Looking up the rest from reference TRBV5-1 and TRBJ2-7 gives the full variable domain: KAGVTQTPRYLIKTRGQQVTLSCSPISGHRSVSWYQQTPGQGLQFLFEYFSETQRNKGNFPGRFSGRQFSNSRSEMNVSTLELGDSALYLCASSPGLAGARGGYEQYFGPGTRLTVT.

The chain links TRBV11-3 to TRBJ2-1; D is possibly TRBD2 (7 bases). V lost 1 base to trimming and J lost 10 bases, with 17 bases between them. The CDR3 is 15 amino acids. Germline CDR1 reads SGHNT; CDR2 reads YENEEA. The CDR3 spells CASSLGGRGGLEQFF. DNA for the CDR3: TGTGCCAGCAGCTTAGGTGGCAGGGGAGGGTTGGAGCAGTTCTTC.